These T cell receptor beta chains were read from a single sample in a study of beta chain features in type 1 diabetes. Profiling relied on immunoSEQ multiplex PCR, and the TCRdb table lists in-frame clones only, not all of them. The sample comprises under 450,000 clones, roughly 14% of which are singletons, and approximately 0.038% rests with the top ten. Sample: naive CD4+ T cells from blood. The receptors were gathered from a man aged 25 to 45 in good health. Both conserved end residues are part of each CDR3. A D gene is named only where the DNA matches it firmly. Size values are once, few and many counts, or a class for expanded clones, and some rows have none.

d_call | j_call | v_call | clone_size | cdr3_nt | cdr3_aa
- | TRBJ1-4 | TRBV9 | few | TGTGCCAGCAGCGTAGACCCGCCGGGACAAGGAAAACTGTTTTTT | CASSVDPPGQGKLFF
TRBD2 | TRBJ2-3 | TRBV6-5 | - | TGTGCCAGCAACCTACTAGCGGGGGGCACAGATACGCAGTATTTT | CASNLLAGGTDTQYF
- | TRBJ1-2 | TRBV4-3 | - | TGCGCCAGCAGCCAATTAGAGGGGGATCGCCCCACCTTC | CASSQLEGDRPTF
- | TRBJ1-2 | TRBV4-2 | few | TGTGCCAGCAGCCAAGATCCTCAGTTGGGCTATGGCTACACCTTC | CASSQDPQLGYGYTF
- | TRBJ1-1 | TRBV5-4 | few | TGTGCCAGCAGCTCCAGGGTGATTGGTGAAGCTTTCTTT | CASSSRVIGEAFF
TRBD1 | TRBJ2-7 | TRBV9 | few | TGTGCCAGCAGCTCCGTAGGACAGGGATCCGAGCAGTACTTC | CASSSVGQGSEQYF
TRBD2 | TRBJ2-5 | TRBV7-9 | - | TGTGCCAGCAGCTTACTAGCGGGATTAAAGACCCAGTACTTC | CASSLLAGLKTQYF
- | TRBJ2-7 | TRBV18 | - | TGTGCCAGCTCACTTCTGACAGGTTACTCCTACGAGCAGTACTTC | CASSLLTGYSYEQYF
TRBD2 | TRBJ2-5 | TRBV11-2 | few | TGTGCCAGCAGCCCCACGACTAGCGGTGGTTTTGGGACCCAGTACTTC | CASSPTTSGGFGTQYF
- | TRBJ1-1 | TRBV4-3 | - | TGCGCCAGCAGCCAGGGACATTCCATGAACACTGAAGCTTTCTTT | CASSQGHSMNTEAFF
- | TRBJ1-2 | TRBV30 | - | TGTGCCTGGAGTCATGGACAAAGCTATGGCTACACCTTC | CAWSHGQSYGYTF
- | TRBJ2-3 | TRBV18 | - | TGTGCCAGCTCACCACCGATAAGCTCCAAAGATACGCAGTATTTT | CASSPPISSKDTQYF
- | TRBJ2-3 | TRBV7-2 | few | TGTGCCAGCAGCCCCGGGGGGCCCTTCTCCACAGATACGCAGTATTTT | CASSPGGPFSTDTQYF
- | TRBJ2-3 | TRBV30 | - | TGTGCCGGGAGCGGCAGGGAACCCAGCACAGATACGCAGTATTTT | CAGSGREPSTDTQYF
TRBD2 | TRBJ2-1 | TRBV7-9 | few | TGTGCCAGCAGCTTAGGGGCCCTAAGAGGGAGGGCAACAAATGAGCAGTTCTTC | CASSLGALRGRATNEQFF
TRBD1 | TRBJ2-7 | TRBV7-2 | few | TGTGCCAGCAGCTTAGAGGCAGGGGGCGCCTACGAGCAGTACTTC | CASSLEAGGAYEQYF
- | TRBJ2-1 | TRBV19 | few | TGTGCCAGTAGCAATAGCGATGAGCAGTTCTTC | CASSNSDEQFF
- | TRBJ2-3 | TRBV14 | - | TGTGCCAGCAGCGGAAAGGGGGTAGGCACAGATACGCAGTATTTT | CASSGKGVGTDTQYF
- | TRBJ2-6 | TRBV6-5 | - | TGTGCCAGCAGTTACTCGCAGTTCCCTGGGGCCAACGTCCTGACTTTC | CASSYSQFPGANVLTF
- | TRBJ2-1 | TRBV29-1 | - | TGCAGCGCTTCGCTGGACTCGTCCCTTATCTACAATGAGCAGTTCTTC | CSASLDSSLIYNEQFF
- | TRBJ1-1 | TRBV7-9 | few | TGTGCCAGCAGCTCAAAGGGCAGAGAAGCCACATCGGGCGCTGAAGCTTTCTTT | CASSSKGREATSGAEAFF
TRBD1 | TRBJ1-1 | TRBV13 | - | TGTGCCAGCACCGGGGACAGAAGCATCACTGAAGCTTTCTTT | CASTGDRSITEAFF
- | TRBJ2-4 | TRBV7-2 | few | TGTGCCAGCAGGTGGGGGCATGGAAGTGAAGCCAAAAACATTCAGTACTTC | CASRWGHGSEAKNIQYF
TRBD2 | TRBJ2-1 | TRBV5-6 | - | TGTGCCAGCAGCTTTTTGGCGACTAGCGGGGGAAATAATGAGCAGTTCTTC | CASSFLATSGGNNEQFF
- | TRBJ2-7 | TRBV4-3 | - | TGCGCCAGCAGCCAAGTGTCGGGTACCGGCTCCTACGAGCAGTACTTC | CASSQVSGTGSYEQYF
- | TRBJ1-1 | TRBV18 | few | TGTGCCAGCTCACCGGTCAGCATGAACACTGAAGCTTTCTTT | CASSPVSMNTEAFF
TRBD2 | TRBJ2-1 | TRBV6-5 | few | TGTGCCAGCAGTCCAGAGGCGGGAGGTTACAATGAGCAGTTCTTC | CASSPEAGGYNEQFF
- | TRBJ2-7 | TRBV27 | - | TGTGCCAGCAGCCAACGCGGGCAGGGGACCTACGAGCAGTACTTC | CASSQRGQGTYEQYF
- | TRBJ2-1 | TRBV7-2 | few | TGTGCCAGCAGCTTAGACGGCGGGCGGGGCTATGAGCAGTTCTTC | CASSLDGGRGYEQFF
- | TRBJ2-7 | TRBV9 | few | TGTGCCAGTAGCCCCGCGGGGCAAACCTACGAGCAGTACTTC | CASSPAGQTYEQYF
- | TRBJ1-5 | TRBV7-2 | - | TGTGCCAGCAGCTTCCAGGGCGGCGATCAGCCCCAGCATTTT | CASSFQGGDQPQHF
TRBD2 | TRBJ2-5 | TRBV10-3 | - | TGTGCCATCAGAGTCCTTACTAGCGGGGGAAAAGAGACCCAGTACTTC | CAIRVLTSGGKETQYF
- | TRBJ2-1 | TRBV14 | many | TGTGCCAGCAGCCAGGCCCTCGTGGGGAATGAGCAGTTCTTC | CASSQALVGNEQFF
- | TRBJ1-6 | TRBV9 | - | TGTGCCAGCAGCGCCCGGGACGGCAATAATTCACCCCTCCACTTT | CASSARDGNNSPLHF
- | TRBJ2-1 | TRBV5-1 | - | TGCGCCAGCAGCTTGGGGGACCACTACAATGAGCAGTTCTTC | CASSLGDHYNEQFF
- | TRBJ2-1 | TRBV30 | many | TGTGCCTGGGCGGGGTTTGGTGAGCAGTTCTTC | CAWAGFGEQFF
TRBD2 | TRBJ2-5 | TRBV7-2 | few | TGTGCCAGCAGCGAACCGGGACTATGGGCCCAGTACTTC | CASSEPGLWAQYF
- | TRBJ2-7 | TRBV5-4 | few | TGTGCCAGCAGCTTGAGGGTTTCTCCCTACGAGCAGTACTTC | CASSLRVSPYEQYF
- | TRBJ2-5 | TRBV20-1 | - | TGCAGTGGGACAATTCAAGAGACCCAGTACTTC | CSGTIQETQYF
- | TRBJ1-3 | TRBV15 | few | TGTGCCACCAGCAGTCGTGTAGTGGGAAACACCATATATTTT | CATSSRVVGNTIYF
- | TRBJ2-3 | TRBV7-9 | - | TGTGCCAGCAGCGTCGACAGACCGAGTACGCAGTATTTT | CASSVDRPSTQYF
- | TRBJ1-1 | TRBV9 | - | TGTGCCAGCAGCCCGCACGCCCGTAACACTGAAGCTTTCTTT | CASSPHARNTEAFF
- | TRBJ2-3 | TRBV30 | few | TGTGCCTGGGGGCGAGCAATAGTTGGCACAGATACGCAGTATTTT | CAWGRAIVGTDTQYF
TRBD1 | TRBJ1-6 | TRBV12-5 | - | TGTGCTAGTGGTTCACAGGGGAATTCACCCCTCCACTTT | CASGSQGNSPLHF
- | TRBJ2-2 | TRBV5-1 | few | TGCGCCAGCAGCTTGGCGGATCGCACAAACACCGGGGAGCTGTTTTTT | CASSLADRTNTGELFF
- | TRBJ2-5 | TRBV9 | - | TGTGCCAGCAGCTCGGGACAATTTGAGACCCAGTACTTC | CASSSGQFETQYF
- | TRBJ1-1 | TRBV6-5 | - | TGTGCCAGCAGTTACGGGGGGCAGGTCACTGAAGCTTTCTTT | CASSYGGQVTEAFF
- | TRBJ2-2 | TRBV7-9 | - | TGTGCCAGCAGCCCCAAGGGGGGCGCTGGAGGGACCGGGGAGCTGTTTTTT | CASSPKGGAGGTGELFF
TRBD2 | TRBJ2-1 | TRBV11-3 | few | TGTGCCAGCAGCCTTAGACTAGCGGGAGGGCCGGGAAATGAGCAGTTCTTC | CASSLRLAGGPGNEQFF
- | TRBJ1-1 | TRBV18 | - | TGTGCCAGCTCACCACTTTCAGGACAGCTAAATTTTAACACTGAAGCTTTCTTT | CASSPLSGQLNFNTEAFF
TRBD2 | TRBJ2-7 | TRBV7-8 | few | TGTGCCAGCAGCTTGGGACTAGCGGGGGAGTTAAGCTCCTACGAGCAGTACTTC | CASSLGLAGELSSYEQYF
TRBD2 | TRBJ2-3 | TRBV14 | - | TGTGCCAGCAGCCCACGGACTAGCGGGGTCTATACGCAGTATTTT | CASSPRTSGVYTQYF
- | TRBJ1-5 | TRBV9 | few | TGTGCCAGCAGCGTAGACTTAGCCCAGCCCCAGCATTTT | CASSVDLAQPQHF
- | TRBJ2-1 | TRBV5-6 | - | TGTGCCAGCAGCCTCCGAGCAGGTGGCTCCTACAATGAGCAGTTCTTC | CASSLRAGGSYNEQFF
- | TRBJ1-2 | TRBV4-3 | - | TGCGCCAGCAGCCAAGATCTCCGAGGCTACACCTTC | CASSQDLRGYTF
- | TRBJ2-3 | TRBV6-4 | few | TGTGCCAGCAGTCCCGAGCGGATCACAGATACGCAGTATTTT | CASSPERITDTQYF